This T cell receptor beta chain was documented in a study of CD8 T cells in ankylosing spondylitis (dated by TCRdb to about 2017). About the full investigation: The study set out to find disease-linked TCR variants by profiling T cell receptor beta repertoires in ankylosing spondylitis patients and healthy donors. The full study cohort comprised approximately 23 ankylosing spondylitis patients and around 100 healthy donors. Peripheral blood samples were taken, and synovial fluid was additionally collected from ankylosing spondylitis patients.

Instrument on record: Illumina HiSeq 2500. TCR beta libraries were prepared by quantitative 5'-RACE with molecular barcodes. The original pipeline was this. A new computational method based on a probabilistic model of VDJ rearrangement was used to identify disease-linked TCR variants. TCRdb cleaned the public reads at Q25 with fastp, built clones with MiXCR and kept in-frame beta chains. When rows share a CDR3 protein, they turn into one entry using the most common DNA and genes. What appears here as the V and J calls and clone size reflects TCRdb's work, not the paper's. This sample has under 200,000 distinct CDR3 sequences in its table, and roughly 12% of those were observed once. Of the sample, around 29% is held by the ten largest clones. V is reduced by 7 bases and J by 3 bases, leaving a spacing of 14 bases between them. Based on the germline V gene, the CDR1 and CDR2 sequences are SGDLS and YYNGEE. Counted from cysteine to phenylalanine, this CDR3 has 14 amino acids. The CDR3 DNA has 42 bases and is translated from base 1.

This clonotype was picked up many times. Its antigen target is currently unknown. Per-base qualities were not stored, and no clone one base away is much larger. Paper-wide results and their limitations: The disease-linked clones showed a CD8+ phenotype and occurred at relatively low frequencies in peripheral blood. A TCR beta motif made up of about eight highly homologous amino acid variants appeared to be characteristic of blood from ankylosing spondylitis patients. Some of the motif variants had been reported before in the synovial fluid and blood of reactive arthritis patients, a finding that suggests common disease-initiation mechanisms. Significant enrichment of the disease-linked clones was reported in matched synovial fluid samples from ankylosing spondylitis patients.

The sequence came from a male donor with ankylosing spondylitis or in good health (not recorded which). Sequenced sample: blood, either unsorted or a sorted T cell fraction (not recorded which). The chain is assembled from TRBV9 and TRBJ2-1, with TRBD2 as a weak D call on 6 bases. The CDR3 protein: CASGRGGFYNEQFF. The DNA sequence is given as TGTGCCAGCGGCCGCGGAGGGTTCTACAATGAGCAGTTCTTC.